In this sample, the clone carrying this T cell receptor beta chain turned up a few times. What it binds is not known. For TCR beta, libraries came from quantitative 5'-RACE with molecular barcodes. TCRdb redid the calling of the 5' RACE reads with MiXCR, one entry per CDR3 protein. The data hold around 890,000 distinct CDR3 sequences, with roughly 12% observed a single time. CDR1 and CDR2 from the germline V gene are SGHAT and FQNNGV. V was trimmed by 0 bases and J by 3 bases, leaving 9 bases between them. The CDR3 loop spans 15 amino acids. This sample stems from a study of CD8 T cells in ankylosing spondylitis. Whole-study results and caveats: Matched ankylosing spondylitis synovial fluid reportedly contained a significantly enriched population of disease-linked clones. Earlier authors reported some of these motif variants in reactive arthritis synovial fluid and blood. There was a TCR beta motif, made of several highly homologous variants, that appeared characteristic of ankylosing spondylitis blood.

This chain joins TRBV11-2 and TRBJ2-1; D unclear. This TCR came from a male donor with ankylosing spondylitis. The sample taken for sequencing was blood, either unsorted or a sorted T cell fraction (not recorded which). The CDR3: CASSLEVVGYNEQFF. The CDR3 region has the DNA TGTGCCAGCAGCTTAGAAGTGGTTGGCTACAATGAGCAGTTCTTC. Full variable domain (remainder filled in from reference TRBV11-2 and TRBJ2-1): EAGVAQSPRYKIIEKRQSVAFWCNPISGHATLYWYQQILGQGPKLLIQFQNNGVVDDSQLPKDRFSAERLKGVDSTLKIQPAKLEDSAVYLCASSLEVVGYNEQFFGPGTRLTVL.